The source of this T cell receptor beta chain is a study of blood T cell repertoires in COVID-19. The overall study: The origin of the acute and convalescent COVID-19 samples was the United States, Italy and Spain. PBMCs, B-cell-depleted T cells, or T cells provided the cDNA or gDNA that made up the material.

Per the original data handling: Amplified reference gene primers provided the basis for estimating nucleated cell counts. Using immunoSEQ multiplex PCR, the repertoire was profiled, and TCRdb retains in-frame clones only, with some absent. The V and J calls and the clone size are those of that table, but D and trimming were determined from the DNA. The sample has some 60,000 clones; more than 85% are singletons. Germline V gives CDR1 MGHDK, CDR2 SYGVNS. The CDR3 sequence is 16 residues long. With 0 bases removed from V and 2 bases from J, the gap between germline ends came to 13 bases. The sequence came from a man aged 55 to 70 with acute or convalescent COVID-19. The chain joins TRBV25-1 to TRBJ1-2; D is ambiguous. The specimen was peripheral blood. The CDR3 DNA is TGTGCCAGCAGTGAATATCTGGCAGGAGGGAACTATGGCTACACCTTC. Translation gives CASSEYLAGGNYGYTF.